This TCR beta chain was observed in a study of T-cell reconstitution after alpha-beta-depleted transplantation in children. Study results and caveats: Approximately two months post-transplant, alpha-beta T cells reportedly originated from several hundred expanded graft clones. For some patients, TCRbeta diversity was high at day 60 because of recipient T cells and thymic progenitors that survived. A year post-transplant, T-cell counts and diversity derived mostly from newly produced T cells.

This clonotype has a count of ten or more. Antigen unknown. The CDR3 runs to 12 residues. Germline CDR1 and CDR2: MDHEN and SYDVKM. The V gene lost 2 bases and the J gene lost 9 bases, with 10 bases spanning the gap. TCRbeta library construction was performed incorporating unique molecular identifiers. From the PCR reads, TCRdb called clonotypes with MiXCR, one entry per CDR3 protein. The sample comprises roughly 15,000 distinct CDR3 sequences, approximately 5.3% of which are singletons, and about 6.9% rests with the top ten. This specimen consisted of PBMCs, obtained before TCRalphabeta/CD19-depleted stem cell transplant. The rearrangement links TRBV28 to TRBJ1-1, with D uncertain. This TCR was sampled from a boy between 10 and 17 years old with acute lymphoblastic leukemia, due to receive a stem cell transplant. CDR3 DNA sequence: TGTGCCAGCAGTTTAAGCAGTGCGAAAGCTTTCTTT. Translated: CASSLSSAKAFF. The full variable domain, rest sourced from reference TRBV28 and TRBJ1-1, is DVKVTQSSRYLVKRTGEKVFLECVQDMDHENMFWYRQDPGLGLRLIYFSYDVKMKEKGDIPEGYSVSREKKERFSLILESASTNQTSMYLCASSLSSAKAFFGQGTRLTVV.